One and the same sample provided the 25 T cell receptor beta chains below, sequenced in a study of blood T cell repertoires in COVID-19. Sequenced by immunoSEQ multiplex PCR; TCRdb stores in-frame clones only, minus some. Of about 500,000 clones in the sample, 85% to 90% were seen once. The sample taken for sequencing was peripheral blood. Source of these receptors: a woman aged 45-65 years with COVID-19, enrolled during active disease.

V usage is TRBV20-1 and J usage is TRBJ2-7, with 11 positions matching TRBD2. This CDR3 comprises 11 residues. Germline V CDR1 and CDR2: DFQATT, SNEGSKA (reference sequence). J was trimmed by 7 bases and V by 6 bases; bases with no gene match: 2. Here the CDR3 reads CSAGTSGEQYF. The DNA of the CDR3 is TGCAGTGCCGGGACTAGCGGAGAGCAGTACTTC.

The count of this clone is one. The CDR3 bases are TGTGCCAGCACGACAGGGGGACGGTACGAGCAGTACTTC. Translating gives CASTTGGRYEQYF. The V call is TRBV28, the J call TRBJ2-7, with 9 bases aligning to TRBD1. After removal of 7 bases from V and 4 bases from J, the junction contained 5 bases not matched to a gene. CDR1 is MDHEN, CDR2 SYDVKM, per germline. The CDR3 spans 13 residues.

V is TRBV19 and J is TRBJ2-7; 9 bases fit TRBD1. Germline V gene lookup returns CDR1 LNHDA and CDR2 SQIVND (reference sequence). The CDR3 runs 13 residues. V dropped 4 bases and J dropped 5; count of bases not matched to a gene: 3. Written as DNA, the CDR3 is TGTGCCAGTAGTAGCTGGACAGGGGACGAGCAGTACTTC. Protein product: CASSSWTGDEQYF.

The rearrangement links TRBV14 to TRBJ2-5; 10 bases are a match to TRBD1. Germline lookup yields CDR1 SGHDN and CDR2 FVKESK. Trimming at V came to 2 bases and at J to 4 bases, leaving 10 bases not matched to a gene. The length of the CDR3 is 17 residues. Here the CDR3 reads CASSQKSRDRGLETQYF. CDR3 bases: TGTGCCAGCAGCCAAAAGTCCCGGGACAGGGGTTTAGAGACCCAGTACTTC. Using reference TRBV14 and TRBJ2-5 for the parts outside the CDR3, the full variable domain is EAGVTQFPSHSVIEKGQTVTLRCDPISGHDNLYWYRRVMGKEIKFLLHFVKESKQDESGMPNNRFLAERTGGTYSTLKVQPAELEDSGVYFCASSQKSRDRGLETQYFGPGTRLLVL.

The rearrangement joins TRBV6-5 to TRBJ1-1, with D perhaps TRBD1 (5 bases). V was clipped by 4 bases and J by 3 bases, with 12 bases between them. This CDR3 has 14 amino acids. Germline values: CDR1 MNHEY, CDR2 SVGAGI. The CDR3 DNA is TGTGCCAGCAGTTCCCTGTGGGGGGACACTGAAGCTTTCTTT. It specifies CASSSLWGDTEAFF.

This rearrangement joins TRBV9 to TRBJ2-2; a weak D match, TRBD1 (6 bases). CDR3 length: 15 amino acids. Trimming took off 2 bases at V and 3 bases at J, with 11 bases between the two ends. Germline CDR1 and CDR2: SGDLS and YYNGEE. Here the CDR3 DNA reads TGTGCCAGCAGCGTCCACACAGGGCACACCGGGGAGCTGTTTTTT. Protein: CASSVHTGHTGELFF.

The gene calls are TRBV3-1 (or the pseudogene TRBV3-2) and TRBJ1-2; a possible D gene is TRBD1 (5 bases). The CDR3 is 13 residues long. Trimming pared 6 bases from V and 4 bases from J, leaving 12 bases between. Germline CDR1 reads LGHDT; CDR2 reads YNNKEL (reference sequence). The CDR3, as DNA: TGTGCCAGCAGTCGCGGGGCCTCCTATGGCTACACCTTC. It translates to CASSRGASYGYTF.

The chain carries TRBV5-1 and TRBJ2-7, with 7 bases that match TRBD2. The CDR3 is made up of 14 amino acids. Germline lookup yields CDR1 SGHRS and CDR2 YFSETQ. J lost 2 bases, V lost 4 bases, and 6 bases had no gene match. In nucleotides, the CDR3 is TGCGCCAGCAGCGACGGGACTATCCCCTACGAGCAGTACTTC. Encoded protein: CASSDGTIPYEQYF.

This chain joins TRBV3-1 (or the pseudogene TRBV3-2) and TRBJ1-2, with D possibly matching TRBD1 (5 bases). CDR3 size: 15 residues. The germline V gene has CDR1 LGHDT and CDR2 YNNKEL (reference sequence). The V end was cut by 4 bases, the J end by 3 bases, with 15 bases between. CDR3 in amino acids: CASSRAVGAHYGYTF. For the CDR3, the DNA is TGTGCCAGCAGCCGTGCCGTAGGGGCCCACTATGGCTACACCTTC.

V usage is TRBV5-4 and J usage is TRBJ2-2; D remains ambiguous. Germline CDR1 is SGHNT and CDR2 is YYREEE (reference sequence). There are 16 residues in the CDR3. The V end was cut by 1 base, the J end by 7 bases, with 17 bases between. The CDR3 bases are TGTGCCAGCAGCTTGCCCAGTGGTGGTGGTAACGGGGAGCTGTTTTTT. Amino acids: CASSLPSGGGNGELFF.

V usage is TRBV9 and J usage is TRBJ1-2; 9 bases are a match to TRBD1. The CDR3 contains 16 residues. V lost 0 bases, J lost 3 bases, and 6 bases stayed unmatched. The V gene's germline CDR1 is SGDLS and CDR2 YYNGEE. The CDR3 nucleotides read TGTGCCAGCAGCGTAGGGGGACAGGGTTCCTACTATGGCTACACCTTC. It is translated as CASSVGGQGSYYGYTF.

This chain uses TRBV30 with TRBJ1-5; TRBD1 agrees at 8 bases. The junction had 3 bases not matched to a gene; V was cut back by 2 bases and J by 3 bases. From germline, CDR1 is GTSNPN and CDR2 SVGIG (reference sequence). The CDR3 contains 14 residues. CDR3 loop: CAWSQDRDNQPQHF. In DNA form, the CDR3 reads TGTGCCTGGAGTCAGGACAGGGACAATCAGCCCCAGCATTTT.

V gene TRBV5-4 combines with J gene TRBJ1-5; D is possibly TRBD1 (6 bases). Germline CDR1 reads SGHNT; CDR2 reads YYREEE (reference sequence). The length of the CDR3 is 15 residues. V was pared by 5 bases and J by 5 bases, with 17 bases between. The CDR3 region has the DNA TGTGCCAGCAGTAAGGACAGAGAGGGTCATCAGCCCCAGCATTTT. Encoded protein: CASSKDREGHQPQHF.

V gene TRBV20-1 combines with J gene TRBJ2-5; D unclear. Per the germline V gene, CDR1 is DFQATT and CDR2 is SNEGSKA (reference sequence). Trimming pared 3 bases from V and 1 base from J, leaving 9 bases between. This CDR3 region has 13 residues. The CDR3 is CSASSQSQETQYF. Here the CDR3 DNA reads TGCAGTGCTAGTAGTCAGTCCCAAGAGACCCAGTACTTC.

The rearrangement links TRBV11-2 to TRBJ2-7; D might be TRBD1 (6 bases). CDR1 is SGHAT, CDR2 FQNNGV, per germline. This CDR3 is built from 15 residues. Trimming pared 0 bases from V and 3 bases from J, leaving 12 bases between. The CDR3 region has the DNA TGTGCCAGCAGCTTAGATATCGGACAGTACTACGAGCAGTACTTC. Translating gives CASSLDIGQYYEQYF.

The V and J genes are TRBV3-1 (or the pseudogene TRBV3-2) and TRBJ1-1; D remains unclear. The CDR3 has 13 residues. Per germline, CDR1 LGHDT and CDR2 YNNKEL (reference sequence). V was pared by 1 base and J by 5 bases, with 8 bases between. CDR3 coding DNA: TGTGCCAGCAGCCAAGGGCTGCAGACTGAAGCTTTCTTT. Translated, it gives CASSQGLQTEAFF.

V and J are TRBV30 and TRBJ2-3; the match to TRBD2 covers 8 bases. The CDR3 has 14 amino acids. V shed 5 bases and J 2 bases; nucleotides not matched to a gene: 6. Germline V gene data show CDR1 as GTSNPN and CDR2 as SVGIG (reference sequence). Written as DNA, the CDR3 is TGTGCCTGGGTAGCGGGAACCTACACAGATACGCAGTATTTT. Its translation: CAWVAGTYTDTQYF.

The J gene is TRBJ1-5, the V gene TRBV6-5; tentative D call: TRBD1 (6 bases). V shed 8 bases and J shed 4 bases, with 15 bases lying between them. The CDR3 spans 14 residues. Germline V gene data show CDR1 as MNHEY and CDR2 as SVGAGI. In DNA, the CDR3 is TGTGCCAGCGCCAGTTTGAGGGGGAATCAGCCCCAGCATTTT. Translating gives CASASLRGNQPQHF.

Only a few counts were recorded for this clone. This chain links TRBV2 with TRBJ1-1; TRBD1 might be the D (5 bases). Per germline, CDR1 SNHLY and CDR2 FYNNEI. The CDR3 contains 14 residues. V shed 4 bases and J shed 6 bases, with 15 bases lying between them. This CDR3 is CASSVPGYVAEAFF. CDR3 in DNA: TGTGCCAGCAGTGTCCCAGGGTATGTCGCTGAAGCTTTCTTT.

The gene calls are TRBV18 and TRBJ1-2; D not resolved. V was trimmed by 3 bases and J by 8 bases, leaving 19 bases between them. CDR3 length: 15 amino acids. CDR1 is KGHSH and CDR2 is LQKENI in the germline V gene. CDR3 sequence reads: CASSPAGSVLEGYTF. The CDR3 region has the DNA TGTGCCAGCTCACCGGCTGGGTCGGTTCTAGAAGGCTACACCTTC.

The CDR3 here is CSVPGTSGTGELFF. Written as DNA, the CDR3 is TGCAGCGTTCCCGGGACTAGCGGAACCGGGGAGCTGTTTTTT. This chain uses TRBV29-1 with TRBJ2-2; 11 bases fit TRBD2. CDR3 length: 14 residues. V shed 5 bases and J 5 bases; nucleotides not matched to a gene: 4. The germline V gene has CDR1 SQVTM and CDR2 ANQGSEA.

V is TRBV7-9 and J is TRBJ1-6, with D possibly TRBD1 on 5 matching bases. Looked up from germline, CDR1 is SEHNR and CDR2 is FQNEAQ (reference sequence). Trimming stripped 5 bases from V and 5 bases from J, with 16 bases between. The CDR3 has 16 amino acids. The DNA for the CDR3 is TGTGCCAGCAGCCGCGGACATCCTGGAAATAATTCACCCCTCCACTTT. Protein product: CASSRGHPGNNSPLHF.

The V and J genes are TRBV5-6 and TRBJ1-1, with a weak D call TRBD1 (5 bases). Germline V lookup: CDR1 SGHDT, CDR2 YYEEEE. This CDR3 has 13 amino acids. V lost 0 bases and J lost 8, with 11 bases in between. The CDR3, as DNA: TGTGCCAGCAGCTTGGGTCAGGGCCTGGAAGCTTTCTTT. Amino acid sequence: CASSLGQGLEAFF.

The genes are TRBV20-1 and TRBJ1-2; 8 bases line up with TRBD1. V was clipped by 4 bases and J by 8 bases; unmatched bases: 3. Germline CDR1 and CDR2: DFQATT and SNEGSKA (reference sequence). The CDR3 has 11 residues. Written as DNA, the CDR3 is TGCAGTGCTATCGGACAGGGAGGCTACACCTTC. This sequence encodes CSAIGQGGYTF.

This chain links TRBV11-2 with TRBJ2-2; 9 nucleotides match TRBD1. With 3 bases clipped from V and 7 bases from J, the junction kept 6 bases outside the gene matches. The CDR3 extends over 15 amino acids. Germline CDR1 and CDR2: SGHAT and FQNNGV. The CDR3: CASSLTGGGGGELFF. CDR3 bases: TGTGCCAGCAGCTTGACAGGGGGAGGAGGCGGGGAGCTGTTTTTT.